This TCR beta chain emerged from a study of blood T cell repertoires in COVID-19. In the study overall: Samples representing acute and convalescent COVID-19 were sourced from the United States, Italy and Spain.

Per the original data handling: The assay estimated nucleated cells by amplifying reference gene primers. Generated by immunoSEQ multiplex PCR, the TCRdb table keeps only in-frame clones and is missing some. Clone size and the V and J calls come from that table; the DNA yielded D and trimming. The repertoire holds over 350,000 clones, with 85% to 90% as singletons. V lost 5 bases, J lost 0 bases, and 17 bases stayed unmatched. CDR3 length equals 19 residues. The germline CDR1 and CDR2 sequences are LNHDA and SQIVND (reference sequence). All recovered Cohort 3 donors got two negative PCRs, got clearance, or saw symptom resolution.

The V call is TRBV19, the J call TRBJ1-1; 8 positions match TRBD1. The sequence was collected from a woman younger than 35 who had recovered from COVID-19. Sequencing was done on a sample of PBMCs or T cells enriched from blood (not recorded which). The CDR3, as DNA: TGTGCCAGTAGTCCCCGGACAGGGAACCGAATAGGGGTGAACACTGAAGCTTTCTTT. It codes for CASSPRTGNRIGVNTEAFF.